This is a list of T cell receptor beta chains from one sample in a study of blood T cell repertoires in COVID-19. Measured with immunoSEQ multiplex PCR; TCRdb has only the in-frame clones, and not every one. The repertoire consists of approximately 220,000 clones, with around 83% occurring once and the leading ten covering approximately 6.5%. Sequenced material: PBMCs or T cells enriched from blood (not recorded which). Every receptor here comes from a woman in her thirties or forties who had recovered from COVID-19. Both conserved end residues are part of each CDR3. The order of the fields is J gene, V gene, D gene, clone size, CDR3 DNA, CDR3 protein. D genes are given only for firm matches. For some rows the clone size is stated as once, few or many, or as a class when expanded; others skip it.

j_gene: TRBJ2-1
v_gene: TRBV5-4
d_gene: -
abundance: -
CDR3nt: TGTGCCAGCAGCTTCGACAGGAGGTATGGCAATGAGCAGTTCTTC
CDR3aa: CASSFDRRYGNEQFF

j_gene: TRBJ2-4
v_gene: TRBV5-1
d_gene: -
abundance: -
CDR3nt: TGCGCCAGCAGCTTGGCGGGTTCGAGCGGTCAAAACATTCAGTACTTC
CDR3aa: CASSLAGSSGQNIQYF

j_gene: TRBJ1-2
v_gene: TRBV19
d_gene: TRBD1
abundance: once
CDR3nt: TGTGCCAGTAGTTGGGACAGAGCTACTAACTATGGCTACACCTTC
CDR3aa: CASSWDRATNYGYTF

j_gene: TRBJ1-2
v_gene: TRBV13
d_gene: TRBD1
abundance: -
CDR3nt: TGTGCCAGCAGCCTGAGGGGGCAGACCAACTATGGCTACACCTTC
CDR3aa: CASSLRGQTNYGYTF

j_gene: TRBJ2-6
v_gene: TRBV30
d_gene: -
abundance: -
CDR3nt: TGTGCCTGTTCCAGGGCGTCCGGGGCCAACGTCCTGACTTTC
CDR3aa: CACSRASGANVLTF

j_gene: TRBJ2-1
v_gene: TRBV3-1/TRBV3-2
d_gene: -
abundance: few
CDR3nt: TGTGCCAGCAGCGAATTCCAGGGGAATGAGCAGTTCTTC
CDR3aa: CASSEFQGNEQFF

j_gene: TRBJ1-2
v_gene: TRBV7-9
d_gene: -
abundance: -
CDR3nt: TGTGCCAGCAGCTTTCGTCTTTCAGGGGACGGCTATGGCTACACCTTC
CDR3aa: CASSFRLSGDGYGYTF

j_gene: TRBJ2-7
v_gene: TRBV6-5
d_gene: -
abundance: few
CDR3nt: TGTGCCAGCAGGGGGCTAGCGACCTACGAGCAGTACTTC
CDR3aa: CASRGLATYEQYF

j_gene: TRBJ2-2
v_gene: TRBV28
d_gene: TRBD1
abundance: -
CDR3nt: TGTGCCAGCATTAACCGGGACAGGGTATACACCGGGGAGCTGTTTTTT
CDR3aa: CASINRDRVYTGELFF

j_gene: TRBJ1-1
v_gene: TRBV19
d_gene: TRBD1
abundance: few
CDR3nt: TGTGCCAGTAGTATTGACAGGGGGCATAAGAACACTGAAGCTTTCTTT
CDR3aa: CASSIDRGHKNTEAFF

j_gene: TRBJ2-7
v_gene: TRBV11-2
d_gene: -
abundance: -
CDR3nt: TGTGCCAGCAGCCCCCCCCGAATAGCGGTGAACTACGAGCAGTACTTC
CDR3aa: CASSPPRIAVNYEQYF

j_gene: TRBJ2-3
v_gene: TRBV19
d_gene: -
abundance: -
CDR3nt: TGTGCCACCGGCAGGCTATATGGTAGCACAGATACGCAGTATTTT
CDR3aa: CATGRLYGSTDTQYF

j_gene: TRBJ2-2
v_gene: TRBV5-1
d_gene: -
abundance: -
CDR3nt: TGCGCCAGCAGCTTGGTAGTATCGGGAAACACCGGGGAGCTGTTTTTT
CDR3aa: CASSLVVSGNTGELFF

j_gene: TRBJ1-1
v_gene: TRBV12-3/TRBV12-4
d_gene: TRBD1
abundance: -
CDR3nt: TGTGCCAGCAGCACAGGGGGCTGGGATGAAGCTTTCTTT
CDR3aa: CASSTGGWDEAFF

j_gene: TRBJ2-1
v_gene: TRBV6-4
d_gene: TRBD2
abundance: -
CDR3nt: TGTGCCAGCAGTGCCAGGACTAGCGGCTACAATGAGCAGTTCTTC
CDR3aa: CASSARTSGYNEQFF

j_gene: TRBJ1-3
v_gene: TRBV9
d_gene: -
abundance: -
CDR3nt: TGTGCCAGCTCTGGCAGCTCTGGAAACACCATATATTTT
CDR3aa: CASSGSSGNTIYF

j_gene: TRBJ1-1
v_gene: TRBV29-1
d_gene: -
abundance: few
CDR3nt: TGCAGCGTTGAAGACAGGGGACGAGGTGAAGCTTTCTTT
CDR3aa: CSVEDRGRGEAFF

j_gene: TRBJ2-3
v_gene: TRBV5-1
d_gene: -
abundance: once
CDR3nt: TGCGCCAGCAGCTTCAAGCGGCTCACAGATACGCAGTATTTT
CDR3aa: CASSFKRLTDTQYF

j_gene: TRBJ2-2
v_gene: TRBV29-1
d_gene: TRBD1
abundance: few
CDR3nt: TGCAGCGTTGGGGACAGGACGAACACCGGGGAGCTGTTTTTT
CDR3aa: CSVGDRTNTGELFF

j_gene: TRBJ2-5
v_gene: TRBV5-1
d_gene: TRBD2
abundance: -
CDR3nt: TGCGCCAGCAGCTCCCGGCCGGGACTAGCGGGAAGGGCCCAAGAGACCCAGTACTTC
CDR3aa: CASSSRPGLAGRAQETQYF

j_gene: TRBJ2-1
v_gene: TRBV5-5
d_gene: -
abundance: once
CDR3nt: TGTGCCAGCAGCTTGGTGCGGGCCAACAATGAGCAGTTCTTC
CDR3aa: CASSLVRANNEQFF

j_gene: TRBJ2-1
v_gene: TRBV19
d_gene: TRBD2
abundance: -
CDR3nt: TGTGCCAGTAGTATCTACGGGACTAGCGGATACAATGAGCAGTTCTTC
CDR3aa: CASSIYGTSGYNEQFF

j_gene: TRBJ1-4
v_gene: TRBV5-6
d_gene: TRBD1
abundance: -
CDR3nt: TGTGCCAGCAGCTTTGGGACAGGGGTTTACGAAAAACTGTTTTTT
CDR3aa: CASSFGTGVYEKLFF

j_gene: TRBJ1-1
v_gene: TRBV5-5
d_gene: -
abundance: once
CDR3nt: TGTGCCAGCAGCTTGGTAGACACTGAAGCTTTCTTT
CDR3aa: CASSLVDTEAFF

j_gene: TRBJ1-2
v_gene: TRBV18
d_gene: -
abundance: few
CDR3nt: TGTGCCAGCTCACCAGCAGACTTTAACTATGGCTACACCTTC
CDR3aa: CASSPADFNYGYTF

j_gene: TRBJ2-1
v_gene: TRBV30
d_gene: TRBD2
abundance: once
CDR3nt: TGTGCCTGGAGTGTTAGCGGGAGGTGGAATGAGCAGTTCTTC
CDR3aa: CAWSVSGRWNEQFF

j_gene: TRBJ1-3
v_gene: TRBV28
d_gene: TRBD1
abundance: -
CDR3nt: TGTGCCAGCAGTTTGACAGGGTCTGGAAACACCATATATTTT
CDR3aa: CASSLTGSGNTIYF

j_gene: TRBJ2-1
v_gene: TRBV30
d_gene: TRBD2
abundance: -
CDR3nt: TGTGCCTGGGGGGGACTAGCGGGAGTTAATGAGCAGTTCTTC
CDR3aa: CAWGGLAGVNEQFF

j_gene: TRBJ1-1
v_gene: TRBV5-1
d_gene: -
abundance: -
CDR3nt: TGCGCCAGCAGCGGGAGGTTCGGTTTGAACACTGAAGCTTTCTTT
CDR3aa: CASSGRFGLNTEAFF

j_gene: TRBJ1-2
v_gene: TRBV27
d_gene: -
abundance: few
CDR3nt: TGTGCCAGCAGTTTTAGATCAGGGTTCGGCTACACCTTC
CDR3aa: CASSFRSGFGYTF

j_gene: TRBJ2-1
v_gene: TRBV5-1
d_gene: -
abundance: -
CDR3nt: TGCGCCAGCAGCCGGATCGGGGGCTCCTACAATGAGCAGTTCTTC
CDR3aa: CASSRIGGSYNEQFF

j_gene: TRBJ1-5
v_gene: TRBV2
d_gene: -
abundance: -
CDR3nt: TGTGCCAGCAGTGAACTCGGGGGATTGCAGCCCCAGCATTTT
CDR3aa: CASSELGGLQPQHF

j_gene: TRBJ1-2
v_gene: TRBV5-1
d_gene: TRBD1
abundance: once
CDR3nt: TGCGCCAGCAGCTTGGTGGGGGAGACAGGGGTCAATGGCTACACCTTC
CDR3aa: CASSLVGETGVNGYTF

j_gene: TRBJ1-2
v_gene: TRBV6-6
d_gene: TRBD1
abundance: once
CDR3nt: TGTGCCAGCACTAGAGGGACAGGCGACTATGGCTACACCTTC
CDR3aa: CASTRGTGDYGYTF

j_gene: TRBJ1-2
v_gene: TRBV6-5
d_gene: -
abundance: -
CDR3nt: TGTGCCAGCGGCCAGGGGACGGTGGGGGACTATGGCTACACCTTC
CDR3aa: CASGQGTVGDYGYTF

j_gene: TRBJ2-2
v_gene: TRBV11-3
d_gene: -
abundance: -
CDR3nt: TGTGCCAGCAGCCTCAGTGCTGGGGAGCTGTTTTTT
CDR3aa: CASSLSAGELFF

j_gene: TRBJ2-3
v_gene: TRBV7-9
d_gene: TRBD2
abundance: -
CDR3nt: TGTGCCAGCAGCTTACGGACTAGCGGGATGGATACGCAGTATTTT
CDR3aa: CASSLRTSGMDTQYF

j_gene: TRBJ1-2
v_gene: TRBV9
d_gene: -
abundance: -
CDR3nt: TGTGCCAGCAGCGTAGCTATAGGGGCAGGCTATGGCTACACCTTC
CDR3aa: CASSVAIGAGYGYTF

j_gene: TRBJ1-2
v_gene: TRBV5-4
d_gene: TRBD1
abundance: -
CDR3nt: TGTGCCAGCAGCTCGGGACAGAACTATGGCTACACCTTC
CDR3aa: CASSSGQNYGYTF

j_gene: TRBJ2-2
v_gene: TRBV24-1
d_gene: TRBD2
abundance: -
CDR3nt: TGTGCCACCAGTGGATTCCCCAGCGGGAGATACACCGGGGAGCTGTTTTTT
CDR3aa: CATSGFPSGRYTGELFF

j_gene: TRBJ1-2
v_gene: TRBV6-1
d_gene: -
abundance: few
CDR3nt: TGTGCCAGCAGTGACCCCGGGGGACGGGGTGGCTACACCTTC
CDR3aa: CASSDPGGRGGYTF

j_gene: TRBJ2-5
v_gene: TRBV5-5
d_gene: TRBD1
abundance: -
CDR3nt: TGTGCCAGCAGCTTGGCCAGACAGGGTGGCGAGACCCAGTACTTC
CDR3aa: CASSLARQGGETQYF

j_gene: TRBJ2-2
v_gene: TRBV11-2
d_gene: -
abundance: -
CDR3nt: TGTGCCAGCAGCTTAGACTACGACACCGGGGAGCTGTTTTTT
CDR3aa: CASSLDYDTGELFF

j_gene: TRBJ2-7
v_gene: TRBV30
d_gene: -
abundance: -
CDR3nt: TGTGCCTGGAGTGTACAGTACGAGCAGTACTTC
CDR3aa: CAWSVQYEQYF

j_gene: TRBJ2-3
v_gene: TRBV7-2
d_gene: TRBD2
abundance: -
CDR3nt: TGTGCCAGCAGCAAACGACTAGCGAGGAGGTCAGATACGCAGTATTTT
CDR3aa: CASSKRLARRSDTQYF

j_gene: TRBJ2-1
v_gene: TRBV5-1
d_gene: -
abundance: -
CDR3nt: TGCGCCAGCAGCTTGGCGGGGGAGGCCTACAATGAGCAGTTCTTC
CDR3aa: CASSLAGEAYNEQFF

j_gene: TRBJ2-2
v_gene: TRBV15
d_gene: -
abundance: -
CDR3nt: TGTGCCACCAGCAGGGGGCGGAACACCGGGGAGCTGTTTTTT
CDR3aa: CATSRGRNTGELFF

j_gene: TRBJ2-7
v_gene: TRBV27
d_gene: -
abundance: once
CDR3nt: TGTGCCAGCAGTTTTCGCGCAGGGCCCTACGAGCAGTACTTC
CDR3aa: CASSFRAGPYEQYF

j_gene: TRBJ2-7
v_gene: TRBV7-8
d_gene: TRBD1
abundance: -
CDR3nt: TGTGCCAGCAGCCCCGATAAGCCAGGGGGTCCAACCTACGAGCAGTACTTC
CDR3aa: CASSPDKPGGPTYEQYF

j_gene: TRBJ1-2
v_gene: TRBV28
d_gene: -
abundance: few
CDR3nt: TGTGCCAGTCTCCTGGGGAGGGAAGTCGGCTATGGCTACACCTTC
CDR3aa: CASLLGREVGYGYTF